This T cell receptor (beta chain) appears in the sequencing data of a study of CD8 T cells in ankylosing spondylitis. One entry per CDR3 protein results from TCRdb running MiXCR on the 5' RACE reads. The sample records approximately 540,000 distinct CDR3 sequences, about an eighth being singletons. CDR3 length: 13 residues. Per germline, CDR1 SQVTM and CDR2 ANQGSEA. V dropped 4 bases and J dropped 5 bases, with 14 bases sitting between them. In regard to this clonotype: Its antigen is not known.

Study observations and caveats: The study identified a TCR beta motif of several highly homologous variants that appeared characteristic of ankylosing spondylitis blood.

The sample comprised blood, either unsorted or a sorted T cell fraction (not recorded which). The V call is TRBV29-1, the J call TRBJ1-1, with D uncertain. The TCR sequence derives from a male donor with ankylosing spondylitis. CDR3 residues: CSVGQLGWTEAFF. The CDR3 DNA is TGCAGCGTTGGGCAGTTGGGCTGGACTGAAGCTTTCTTT.